Below are 17 T cell receptor beta chains sequenced from a single sample in a study of vaccination and CD4 T cells after COVID-19. The treatment was: approximately 10-day PBMC culture with coronavirus spike peptide pools or control peptides (ViraFEST assay). The Oncomine TCR Beta short-read assay was applied to DNA of cultured CD4+ T cells. Each CDR3 protein is one row after TCRdb ran MiXCR on the PCR reads. The table lists about 14,000 distinct CDR3 sequences, about 60% of them singletons. Their recognized antigens are unknown. The material sequenced was CD4+ T cells from blood, cultured in vitro. The origin of the receptors is a human donor who had recovered from COVID-19.

The chain uses TRBV6-5 and TRBJ2-2, with 7 bases aligning to TRBD1. V dropped 4 bases and J dropped 5; count of bases not matched to a gene: 7. Germline CDR1 MNHEY, CDR2 SVGAGI. CDR3 size: 15 residues. CDR3 in amino acids: CASSFEGARTGELFF. In DNA form, the CDR3 reads TGTGCCAGCAGTTTTGAGGGGGCGCGGACCGGGGAGCTGTTTTTT.

The chain is built from TRBV7-7 and TRBJ2-1; 8 bases are shared with TRBD2. The CDR3 has 16 residues. Germline CDR1 and CDR2: SSHAT and FNYEAQ (reference sequence). V lost 5 bases and J lost 5; bases outside the gene matches: 11. This CDR3 reads CASSPRRAGGDNEQFF. DNA for the CDR3: TGTGCCAGCAGCCCGAGAAGGGCGGGAGGAGACAATGAGCAGTTCTTC.

In its sample, this clonotype was seen once. The V call is TRBV2, the J call TRBJ1-5; D ambiguous. The germline V gene has CDR1 SNHLY and CDR2 FYNNEI. The CDR3 runs 14 residues. Trimming took 3 bases from V and 4 from J, leaving 10 bases between them. As DNA, the CDR3 is TGTGCCAGCAGTGAGTGGAGCAGAAATCAGCCCCAGCATTTT. This encodes CASSEWSRNQPQHF.

The V and J genes are TRBV27 and TRBJ2-3; D might be TRBD1 (6 bases). Deletions cut 6 bases from V and 2 bases from J, with 21 bases between. There are 17 residues in the CDR3. The germline gives CDR1 MNHEY, CDR2 SMNVEV (reference sequence). CDR3 loop: CASRPTKNNRDTDTQYF. The CDR3 coding sequence is TGTGCCAGCAGACCAACCAAAAACAACAGGGACACAGATACGCAGTATTTT.

This clonotype was found a few times. The rearrangement links TRBV4-1 to TRBJ1-4, with D hard to call. This CDR3 comprises 17 residues. Per the germline V gene, CDR1 is MGHRA and CDR2 is YSYEKL. V lost 1 base and J lost 5, with 17 bases in between. The CDR3 coding sequence is TGCGCCAGCAGCCAAGTCCCTGCATCTACACTAAATGAAAAACTGTTTTTT. Its translation is CASSQVPASTLNEKLFF.

The chain uses TRBV7-6 and TRBJ2-3; tentative D call: TRBD1 (6 bases). In germline, CDR1 is SGHVS, CDR2 FNYEAQ. The CDR3 sequence is 16 residues long. Trimming pared 5 bases from V and 0 bases from J, leaving 15 bases between. The CDR3 DNA follows: TGTGCCAGCAGCCAAAGGACAGCCTCTAGCACAGATACGCAGTATTTT. Translation: CASSQRTASSTDTQYF.

J is TRBJ1-1 and V is TRBV30, with D perhaps matching TRBD1 (5 bases). The germline gives CDR1 GTSNPN, CDR2 SVGIG (reference sequence). The CDR3 has 13 amino acids. The V gene lost 3 bases and the J gene lost 1 base, with 9 bases spanning the gap. The CDR3 protein is CAWRYGANTEAFF. In DNA, the CDR3 is TGTGCCTGGAGATACGGGGCGAACACTGAAGCTTTCTTT.

The CDR3, as DNA: TGCGCCAGCAGCTTTACAGGGGGCGGGCATCCTAGGGAGCAGTACTTC. Its protein product is CASSFTGGGHPREQYF. This chain links TRBV5-1 with TRBJ2-7; 9 bases agree with TRBD1. The CDR3 extends over 16 amino acids. Germline V gene sequence: CDR1 SGHRS, CDR2 YFSETQ. J gave up 7 bases and V 2 bases, and 13 bases lay outside the gene matches.

V is TRBV10-3 and J is TRBJ2-1; D is perhaps TRBD2 (6 bases). V was cut by 8 bases and J by 4 bases, with 15 bases left in between. Germline lookup yields CDR1 ENHRY and CDR2 SYGVKD. The CDR3 has 14 amino acids. CDR3 DNA: TGTGCCATCTCAGGCCCGGGGGAGTACAATGAGCAGTTCTTC. This gives the protein CAISGPGEYNEQFF.

V gene TRBV28 combines with J gene TRBJ1-5, with 9 nucleotides matching TRBD1. The CDR3 consists of 15 residues. In germline, CDR1 is MDHEN, CDR2 SYDVKM. V was clipped by 5 bases and J by 2 bases; unmatched bases: 4. CDR3 nucleotides: TGTGCCAGCAGTGGTACAGGGGGCCGCAATCAGCCCCAGCATTTT. It codes for CASSGTGGRNQPQHF.

The chain recombines TRBV7-9 with TRBJ2-2; D call uncertain. The CDR3 sequence is 14 residues long. The V gene lost 5 bases and the J gene lost 1 base, with 8 bases spanning the gap. CDR1 and CDR2 from the germline V gene are SEHNR and FQNEAQ (reference sequence). The CDR3 DNA follows: TGTGCCAGCAGCGATATTAAGAACACCGGGGAGCTGTTTTTT. Translating gives CASSDIKNTGELFF.

This clonotype was picked up a small number of times. The chain employs TRBV20-1 and TRBJ2-5; D remains ambiguous. CDR1 and CDR2 (germline): DFQATT, SNEGSKA (reference sequence). The CDR3 is 13 amino acids. The V end lost 2 bases, the J end lost 1 base, and 8 bases lay between the germline ends. CDR3 coding DNA: TGCAGTGCTAGACACCCGTCCCAAGAGACCCAGTACTTC. Residues: CSARHPSQETQYF.

V and J are TRBV14 and TRBJ1-2, with 7 bases identical to TRBD1. From germline, CDR1 is SGHDN and CDR2 FVKESK. The CDR3 spans 13 residues. With 2 bases clipped from V and 4 bases from J, the junction kept 1 base outside the gene matches. CDR3 in amino acids: CASSQRQGYGYTF. In DNA form, the CDR3 reads TGTGCCAGCAGCCAAAGACAGGGCTATGGCTACACCTTC.

The rearrangement links TRBV19 to TRBJ2-3, with D unclear. V lost 5 bases and J lost 4, with 13 bases in between. The CDR3 is 14 amino acids. Germline CDR1 LNHDA, CDR2 SQIVND (reference sequence). The CDR3: CASSQPSAADTQYF. The CDR3 nucleotides are TGTGCCAGTAGTCAGCCCTCCGCCGCAGATACGCAGTATTTT.

The rearrangement joins TRBV2 to TRBJ2-5; D remains ambiguous. This CDR3 is built from 14 residues. V lost 3 bases and J 1 base, leaving 9 bases between the germline ends. The germline V gene encodes CDR1 SNHLY and CDR2 FYNNEI. The chain's CDR3 is CASSDQVPQETQYF. CDR3 nucleotides: TGTGCCAGCAGTGATCAGGTACCCCAAGAGACCCAGTACTTC.

The CDR3 region is CASSLGGGSQPQHF. Written as DNA, the CDR3 is TGTGCCAGCAGTTTAGGAGGGGGATCCCAGCCCCAGCATTTT. The gene calls are TRBV12-3 or TRBV12-4 and TRBJ1-5; D may be TRBD1 (6 bases). The CDR3 covers 14 residues. V was cut by 1 base and J by 7 bases, with 11 bases left in between.

This clonotype showed up just once. The rearrangement uses TRBV20-1 and TRBJ1-1, with no clear D. Looked up from germline, CDR1 is DFQATT and CDR2 is SNEGSKA (reference sequence). V was pared by 1 base and J by 2 bases, with 8 bases between. The CDR3 is 13 amino acids. CDR3: CSARGGGNTEAFF. The CDR3 DNA reads TGCAGTGCTAGAGGCGGCGGAAACACTGAAGCTTTCTTT.